This T cell receptor (beta chain) was sequenced during a study of blood T cell repertoires in COVID-19. Looking at the study overall: Samples of COVID-19 (acute and convalescent) were obtained from the United States, Italy and Spain.

Original processing methods: Estimates of nucleated cell counts were drawn from the amplification of reference gene primers. The table came from immunoSEQ multiplex PCR; TCRdb's copy has only in-frame clones and leaves some out. V, J and clone size are those of that table, while D and trimming were read from the DNA. The sample has approximately 25,000 clones, about 92% seen once. V was cut by 3 bases and J by 2 bases, with 12 bases left in between. This CDR3 has 15 amino acids. CDR1 is LGHDT and CDR2 is YNNKEL in the germline V gene (reference sequence). The J gene is TRBJ2-3, the V gene TRBV3-1 (or the pseudogene TRBV3-2), with D tentatively TRBD2 (5 bases). This sequence was found in a man between 70 and 80 years old with active COVID-19. Sequencing input: peripheral blood. The CDR3 sequence: CASSQYGDHTDTQYF. The CDR3 DNA follows: TGTGCCAGCAGCCAGTACGGGGATCACACAGATACGCAGTATTTT.